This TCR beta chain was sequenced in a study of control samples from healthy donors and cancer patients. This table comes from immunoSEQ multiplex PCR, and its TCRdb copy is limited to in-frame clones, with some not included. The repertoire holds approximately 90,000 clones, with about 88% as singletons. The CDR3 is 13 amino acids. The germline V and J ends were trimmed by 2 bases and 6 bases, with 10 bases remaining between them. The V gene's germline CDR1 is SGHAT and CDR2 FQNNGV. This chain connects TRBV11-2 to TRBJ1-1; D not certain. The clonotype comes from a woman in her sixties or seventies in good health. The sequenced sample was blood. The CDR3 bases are TGTGCCAGCAGCTTATCATCTATGCCTGAAGCTTTCTTT. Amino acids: CASSLSSMPEAFF.